This T cell receptor (beta chain) was observed in a study of blood T cell repertoires in COVID-19. Germline V gives CDR1 MNHEY, CDR2 SMNVEV (reference sequence). V dropped 3 bases and J dropped 7 bases, with 9 bases sitting between them. The CDR3 has 12 amino acids. Profiling relied on immunoSEQ multiplex PCR, and the TCRdb table lists in-frame clones only, not all of them. Of fewer than 650,000 clones listed, roughly nine tenths were seen once; the top ten hold roughly 7.3%. This receptor was identified in a woman in her forties or fifties with COVID-19, enrolled during active disease. The genes are TRBV27 and TRBJ1-2; no reliable D call. The sequenced sample consisted of peripheral blood. The CDR3 here is CASSLGGSGYTF. In DNA, the CDR3 is TGTGCCAGCAGTTTGGGAGGTAGTGGCTACACCTTC.